The clone carrying this TCR beta chain has more than one count but fewer than ten. Its antigen is not known. The authors reverse transcribed all of the isolated RNA, so sequencing captured expressed TCRB transcripts. Sequencing used immunoSEQ multiplex PCR; TCRdb keeps in-frame clones, though not all of them. The profile shows some 500,000 clones, about 10% of them singletons. This entry belongs to a study of beta chain features in type 1 diabetes. Overall study context: Similarity in age, gender and cell yields was seen between patients and healthy donors. Findings and limits, study-wide: TCRB CDR3 length was moderately but significantly reduced in all four CD4+ subsets of Type 1 diabetes patients.

Via CD45RO/CCR7/CD25/CD127/CD95/CD27, cells of the CD4+ naive, central memory, regulatory and stem cell-like memory subsets were sorted. The V end lost 3 bases, the J end lost 0 bases, and 13 bases lay between the germline ends. CDR3 length: 16 amino acids. Germline V lookup: CDR1 KGHSH, CDR2 LQKENI. The gene calls are TRBV18 and TRBJ2-3; a weak D match, TRBD2 (6 bases). The material sequenced was naive CD4+ T cells from blood. This TCR came from a woman aged 18-29 years in good health. CDR3 in amino acids: CASSPRLAASTDTQYF. CDR3 DNA sequence: TGTGCCAGCTCACCCCGTTTAGCGGCTAGCACAGATACGCAGTATTTT.